Shown below are 9 T cell receptor beta chains from a single sample sequenced in a study of CD8 T cells in ankylosing spondylitis. TCRdb processed the 5' RACE reads anew with MiXCR; each CDR3 protein has one entry. The sample carries about 36,000 distinct CDR3 sequences, 6% recorded once. The sample comprised blood, either unsorted or a sorted T cell fraction (not recorded which). These receptors were collected from a male donor with ankylosing spondylitis or in good health (not recorded which).

This clonotype was seen at least ten times. J is TRBJ1-3 and V is TRBV7-2; D is ambiguous. The CDR3 extends over 15 amino acids. Germline CDR1 and CDR2: SGHTA and FQGNSA. V was trimmed by 3 bases and J by 0 bases, leaving 9 bases between them. CDR3 loop: CASSFDPVSGNTIYF. CDR3 nucleotide sequence: TGTGCCAGCAGCTTTGATCCGGTCTCTGGAAACACCATATATTTT. The whole variable domain, remainder taken from reference TRBV7-2 and TRBJ1-3, is GAGVSQSPSNKVTEKGKDVELRCDPISGHTALYWYRQSLGQGLEFLIYFQGNSAPDKSGLPSDRFSAERTGGSVSTLTIQRTQQEDSAVYLCASSFDPVSGNTIYFGEGSWLTVV.

This clonotype occurred many times. V usage is TRBV4-1 and J usage is TRBJ2-7; D not certain. There are 13 residues in the CDR3. Germline V gene sequence: CDR1 MGHRA, CDR2 YSYEKL. The V end lost 0 bases, the J end lost 3 bases, and 6 bases lay between the germline ends. The CDR3 bases are TGCGCCAGCAGCCAAGATCGGTACTACGAGCAGTACTTC. Amino acid sequence: CASSQDRYYEQYF.

The rearrangement links TRBV5-1 to TRBJ2-7; D is unresolved. This CDR3 is 11 amino acids long. Looked up from germline, CDR1 is SGHRS and CDR2 is YFSETQ. V lost 7 bases to trimming and J lost 6 bases, with 11 bases between them. The DNA of the CDR3 is TGCGCCAGCGGTATGGGCTCCGAGCAGTACTTC. It encodes CASGMGSEQYF.

Ten or more counts support this clonotype. This rearrangement joins TRBV28 to TRBJ2-7, with 13 bases lining up with TRBD2. With V trimmed by 1 base and J by 5 bases, 8 bases remained unmatched. CDR1 is MDHEN, CDR2 SYDVKM, per germline. CDR3 size: 17 residues. CDR3 nucleotide sequence: TGTGCCAGCAGTTTATTAATAGAACTAGCGGGAGGGGACGAGCAGTACTTC. It specifies CASSLLIELAGGDEQYF.

This clonotype has at least ten counts. J is TRBJ2-5 and V is TRBV10-1, with 9 positions matching TRBD2. Germline-derived CDR1 and CDR2 are WNHNN and SYGVQD (reference sequence). V trimming: 3 bases; J trimming: 3 bases; junction bases outside the gene matches: 5. The CDR3 covers 15 residues. CDR3 amino acids: CASSEQRGVEETQYF. CDR3 in DNA: TGCGCCAGCAGTGAACAGCGGGGGGTTGAAGAGACCCAGTACTTC.

This clonotype appeared many times. The rearrangement links TRBV9 to TRBJ2-5; the D is unclear. Trimming stripped 4 bases from V and 2 bases from J, with 9 bases between. CDR3 length: 13 residues. The germline gives CDR1 SGDLS, CDR2 YYNGEE. CDR3 amino acids: CASSPAIQETQYF. DNA for the CDR3: TGTGCCAGCAGCCCGGCCATACAAGAGACCCAGTACTTC.

This clonotype has ten or more counts. This sequence joins TRBV24-1 and TRBJ2-3; a possible D gene is TRBD2 (6 bases). The CDR3 covers 19 residues. Germline V lookup: CDR1 KGHDR, CDR2 SFDVKD. Trimming left V 4 bases short and J 1 base short, with 23 bases between. The CDR3 region has the DNA TGTGCCACCAGTGACCCTTTCTGGAGGGAGGAGGACCGCACAGATACGCAGTATTTT. Translating it yields CATSDPFWREEDRTDTQYF.

In its sample, this clonotype was seen many times. The chain is built from TRBV11-2 and TRBJ2-7; D ambiguous. The V end lost 1 base, the J end lost 3 bases, and 10 bases lay between the germline ends. The CDR3 is made up of 14 amino acids. CDR1 is SGHAT and CDR2 is FQNNGV in the germline V gene. The CDR3 coding sequence is TGTGCCAGCAGCTTAGGAGCCCGGAGCTACGAGCAGTACTTC. Its protein product is CASSLGARSYEQYF. Full variable domain (rest looked up from reference TRBV11-2 and TRBJ2-7): EAGVAQSPRYKIIEKRQSVAFWCNPISGHATLYWYQQILGQGPKLLIQFQNNGVVDDSQLPKDRFSAERLKGVDSTLKIQPAKLEDSAVYLCASSLGARSYEQYFGPGTRLTVT.

V and J are TRBV11-3 and TRBJ2-1, with D uncertain. Trimming stripped 0 bases from V and 4 bases from J, with 4 bases between. Germline lookup yields CDR1 SGHNT and CDR2 YENEEA. The length of the CDR3 is 13 residues. CDR3 in amino acids: CASSLDGYNEQFF. Here the CDR3 DNA reads TGTGCCAGCAGCTTAGACGGGTACAATGAGCAGTTCTTC. The variable domain in full, with the rest retrieved from reference TRBV11-3 and TRBJ2-1, is EAGVVQSPRYKIIEKKQPVAFWCNPISGHNTLYWYLQNLGQGPELLIRYENEEAVDDSQLPKDRFSAERLKGVDSTLKIQPAELGDSAVYLCASSLDGYNEQFFGPGTRLTVL.